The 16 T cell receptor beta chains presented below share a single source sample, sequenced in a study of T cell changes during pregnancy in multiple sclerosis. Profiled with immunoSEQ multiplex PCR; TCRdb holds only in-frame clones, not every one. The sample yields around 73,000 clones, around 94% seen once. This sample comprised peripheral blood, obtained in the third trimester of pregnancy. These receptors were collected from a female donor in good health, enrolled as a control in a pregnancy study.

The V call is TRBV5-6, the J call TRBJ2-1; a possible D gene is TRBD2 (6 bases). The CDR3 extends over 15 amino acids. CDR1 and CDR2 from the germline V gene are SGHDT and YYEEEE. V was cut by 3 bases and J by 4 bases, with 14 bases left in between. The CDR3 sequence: CASSSPNGGYNEQFF. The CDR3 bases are TGTGCCAGCAGCTCTCCTAACGGGGGTTACAATGAGCAGTTCTTC.

CDR3: CASRTNPLPNQPQHF. CDR3 bases: TGTGCCAGCAGAACTAACCCCCTACCCAATCAGCCCCAGCATTTT. The chain joins TRBV27 to TRBJ1-5; no reliable D call. The V gene lost 6 bases and the J gene lost 3 bases, with 15 bases spanning the gap. Germline V gene sequence: CDR1 MNHEY, CDR2 SMNVEV (reference sequence). The CDR3 is 15 residues long.

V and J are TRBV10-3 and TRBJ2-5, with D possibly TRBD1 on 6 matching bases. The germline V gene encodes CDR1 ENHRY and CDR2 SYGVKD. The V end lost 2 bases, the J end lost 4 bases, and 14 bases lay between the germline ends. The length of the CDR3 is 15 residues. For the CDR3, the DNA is TGTGCCATCAGTGAGAAAGGGGGAGTGGGAGAGACCCAGTACTTC. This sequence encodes CAISEKGGVGETQYF.

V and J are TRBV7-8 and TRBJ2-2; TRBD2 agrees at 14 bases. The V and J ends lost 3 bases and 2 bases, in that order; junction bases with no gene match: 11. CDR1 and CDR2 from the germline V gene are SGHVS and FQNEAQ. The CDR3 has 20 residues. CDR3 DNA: TGTGCCAGCAGCTTCTCCGTACGGACTAGCGGGAGGCCTAACACCGGGGAGCTGTTTTTT. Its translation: CASSFSVRTSGRPNTGELFF.

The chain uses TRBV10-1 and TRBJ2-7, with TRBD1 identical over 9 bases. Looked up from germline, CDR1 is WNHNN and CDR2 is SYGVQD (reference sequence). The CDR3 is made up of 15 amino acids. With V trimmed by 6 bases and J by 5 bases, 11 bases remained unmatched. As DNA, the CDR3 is TGCGCCAGCAGCGCTATGGGACAGGGAAATCACGAGCAGTACTTC. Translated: CASSAMGQGNHEQYF.

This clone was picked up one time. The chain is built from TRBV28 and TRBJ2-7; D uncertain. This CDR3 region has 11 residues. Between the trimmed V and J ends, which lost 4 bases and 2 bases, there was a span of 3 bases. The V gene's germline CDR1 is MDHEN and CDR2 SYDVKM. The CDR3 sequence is CASSSAYEQYF. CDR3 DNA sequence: TGTGCCAGCAGTTCAGCCTACGAGCAGTACTTC.

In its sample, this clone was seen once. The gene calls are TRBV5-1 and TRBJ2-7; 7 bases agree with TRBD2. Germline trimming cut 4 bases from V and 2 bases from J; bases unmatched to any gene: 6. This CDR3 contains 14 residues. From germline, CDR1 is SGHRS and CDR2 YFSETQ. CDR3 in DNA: TGCGCCAGCAGCCCCGGACTAGGTGCCTACGAGCAGTACTTC. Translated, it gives CASSPGLGAYEQYF.

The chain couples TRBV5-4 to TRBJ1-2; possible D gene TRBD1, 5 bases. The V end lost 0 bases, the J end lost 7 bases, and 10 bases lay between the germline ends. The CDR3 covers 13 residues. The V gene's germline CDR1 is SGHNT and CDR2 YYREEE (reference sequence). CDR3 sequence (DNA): TGTGCCAGCAGCTTGGGGGGGGTCGGTGGCTACACCTTC. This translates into CASSLGGVGGYTF.

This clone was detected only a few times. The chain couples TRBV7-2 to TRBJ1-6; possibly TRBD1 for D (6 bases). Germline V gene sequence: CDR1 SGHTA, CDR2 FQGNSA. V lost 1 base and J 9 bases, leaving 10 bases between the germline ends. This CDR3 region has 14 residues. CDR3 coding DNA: TGTGCCAGCAGCTTAGACAGGGAGAGTTCACCCCTCCACTTT. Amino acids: CASSLDRESSPLHF.

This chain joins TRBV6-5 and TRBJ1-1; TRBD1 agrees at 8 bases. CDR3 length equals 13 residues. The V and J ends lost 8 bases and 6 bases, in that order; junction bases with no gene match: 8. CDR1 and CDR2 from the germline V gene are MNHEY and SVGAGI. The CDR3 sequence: CASRLGQGPEAFF. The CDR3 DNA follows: TGTGCCAGCCGGCTAGGACAGGGCCCTGAAGCTTTCTTT.

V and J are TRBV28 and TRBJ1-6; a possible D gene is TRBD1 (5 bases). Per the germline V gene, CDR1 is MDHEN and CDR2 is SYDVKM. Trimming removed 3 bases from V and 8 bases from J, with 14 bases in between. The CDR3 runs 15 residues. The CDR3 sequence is CASSLQGVGDSPLHF. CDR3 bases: TGTGCCAGCAGTTTGCAAGGGGTGGGTGATTCACCCCTCCACTTT.

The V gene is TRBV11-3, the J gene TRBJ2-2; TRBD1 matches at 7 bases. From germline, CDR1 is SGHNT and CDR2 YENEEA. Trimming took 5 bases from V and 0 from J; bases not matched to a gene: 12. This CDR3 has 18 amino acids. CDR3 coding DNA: TGTGCCAGCAGCCCCTGGGTGCAGGGGGTAGCGAACACCGGGGAGCTGTTTTTT. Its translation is CASSPWVQGVANTGELFF.

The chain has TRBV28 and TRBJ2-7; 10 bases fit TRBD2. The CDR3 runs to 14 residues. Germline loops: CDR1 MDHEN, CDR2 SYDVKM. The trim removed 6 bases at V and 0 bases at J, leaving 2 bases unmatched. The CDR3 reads CASSGLAASYEQYF. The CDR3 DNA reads TGTGCCAGCAGCGGACTAGCGGCCTCCTACGAGCAGTACTTC.

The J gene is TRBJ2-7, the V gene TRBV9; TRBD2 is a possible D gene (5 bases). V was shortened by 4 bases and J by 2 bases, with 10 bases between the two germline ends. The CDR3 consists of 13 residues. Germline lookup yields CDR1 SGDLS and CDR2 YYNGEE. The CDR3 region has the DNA TGTGCCAGCAGCCCCGGACTCACCTACGAGCAGTACTTC. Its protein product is CASSPGLTYEQYF.

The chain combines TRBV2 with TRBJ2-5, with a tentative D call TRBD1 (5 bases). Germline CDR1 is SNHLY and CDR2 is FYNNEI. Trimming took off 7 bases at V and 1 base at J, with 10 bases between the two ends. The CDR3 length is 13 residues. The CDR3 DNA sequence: TGTGCCAGCAACCAGGGTCTCCAAGAGACCCAGTACTTC. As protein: CASNQGLQETQYF.

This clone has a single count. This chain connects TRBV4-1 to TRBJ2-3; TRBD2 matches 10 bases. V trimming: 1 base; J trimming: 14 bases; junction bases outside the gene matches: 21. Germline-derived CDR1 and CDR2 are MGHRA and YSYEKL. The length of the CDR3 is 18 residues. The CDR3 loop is CASSQAELGLGLAESRYF. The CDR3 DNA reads TGCGCCAGCAGCCAAGCTGAACTGGGTCTCGGACTAGCGGAATCACGGTATTTT.